A selection of T cell receptor beta chains follows, all from one sample in a study of OX40 agonist ivuxolimab in advanced cancers. Using immunoSEQ multiplex PCR, the repertoire was profiled, and TCRdb retains in-frame clones only, with some absent. The sample contains some 17,000 clones, approximately 87% of which appear only once. This specimen consisted of CD4+ or CD8+ T cells sorted from blood, obtained in a trial of the OX40 agonist ivuxolimab. The receptor source for this set is an adult with an advanced solid tumor such as melanoma, head and neck, liver or kidney cancer. Each CDR3 is given with its conserved first and last residue. D genes are given only for firm matches. Rows may omit the clone size; those that give it use once, few, many or a size class.

>TRBD2|TRBV4-2|NA|TRBJ2-1
TGTGCCAGCAGCCAAGAAGGGACTAGCGGGAGTATTAGCAATGAGCAGTTCTTC
CASSQEGTSGSISNEQFF
>NA|TRBV2|NA|TRBJ1-2
TGTGCCAGCAGTGAAGCTGCGGGTGTCTGGTATGGCTACACCTTC
CASSEAAGVWYGYTF
>NA|TRBV9|NA|TRBJ1-1
TGTGCCAGCAGCACCTTCAACACTGAAGCTTTCTTT
CASSTFNTEAFF
>NA|TRBV4-3|NA|TRBJ2-7
TGCGCCAGCAGCCAAGGGGTGTCCTACGAGCAGTACTTC
CASSQGVSYEQYF
>NA|TRBV5-4|once|TRBJ2-3
TGTGCCAGCAGACTGGACTCCCTCACAGATACGCAGTATTTT
CASRLDSLTDTQYF
>NA|TRBV28|NA|TRBJ1-4
TGTGCCAGCAGCTCTGGGGTCCCCAATGAAAAACTGTTTTTT
CASSSGVPNEKLFF
>TRBD2|TRBV4-1|NA|TRBJ2-1
TGCGCCAGCAGCCAAGAAGGGTTCGGACAGGGCCTAGCGGGAGGGCCCAACAATGAGCAGTTCTTC
CASSQEGFGQGLAGGPNNEQFF
>TRBD2|TRBV6-1|NA|TRBJ2-1
TGTGCCAGCAGCGTAACTAGCGGGTCCTACAATGAGCAGTTCTTC
CASSVTSGSYNEQFF
>NA|TRBV4-3|once|TRBJ1-1
TGCGCCAGCAGCCAAGAAGGGGGGGTCACTGAAGCTTTCTTT
CASSQEGGVTEAFF
>NA|TRBV25-1|NA|TRBJ2-1
TGTGCCAGCAGCCCCGGGGTAGCGGCCTACAATGAGCAGTTCTTC
CASSPGVAAYNEQFF
>NA|TRBV19|once|TRBJ1-2
TGTGCCCGTAATACCCGTGAGGCTAACTATGGCTACACCTTC
CARNTREANYGYTF
>NA|TRBV7-9|NA|TRBJ2-2
TGTGCCAGCAGCCCCCGTGCCACCGGGGAGCTGTTTTTT
CASSPRATGELFF
>NA|TRBV4-3|NA|TRBJ2-7
TGCGCCAGCAGCCAAGACAGAGCCTACGAGCAGTACTTC
CASSQDRAYEQYF
>NA|TRBV28|NA|TRBJ2-5
TGTGCCAGCACCCCCGGGCGAGAGACCCAGTACTTC
CASTPGRETQYF
>TRBD2|TRBV28|NA|TRBJ2-7
TGTGCCAGCATGTCCCTAGCGGAGATCTACGAGCAGTACTTC
CASMSLAEIYEQYF
>NA|TRBV11-1|NA|TRBJ1-1
TGTGCCAGCAGCTTTGTTATCCACACTGAAGCTTTCTTT
CASSFVIHTEAFF
>TRBD1|TRBV7-6|NA|TRBJ2-7
TGTGCCAGCAGCTCAGGGACAGGCGAGCAGTACTTC
CASSSGTGEQYF
>TRBD1|TRBV29-1|NA|TRBJ1-2
TGCAGCGTTGTCCCAGGACAGGGTCCTTCGGGCTACACCTTC
CSVVPGQGPSGYTF
>NA|TRBV7-8|NA|TRBJ2-3
TGTGCCAGCAGCTTAGGGCAGGGAGCAGATACGCAGTATTTT
CASSLGQGADTQYF
>TRBD1|TRBV7-9|NA|TRBJ1-5
TGTGCCAGCAGCTTAGGCACAGGGGAGAATCAGCCCCAGCATTTT
CASSLGTGENQPQHF
>NA|TRBV5-6|NA|TRBJ1-3
TGTGCCAGCAGCTTGGGAGGTTCTGGAAACACCATATATTTT
CASSLGGSGNTIYF
>NA|TRBV4-3|NA|TRBJ1-2
TGCGCCAGCAGCCAAGCGATACTAGGGAACTATGGCTACACCTTC
CASSQAILGNYGYTF
>NA|TRBV7-9|once|TRBJ1-4
TGTGCCAGCAGCCCAGGGAGCGTTGAAAAACTGTTTTTT
CASSPGSVEKLFF
>TRBD2|TRBV6-6|NA|TRBJ2-1
TGTGCCAGCAGTTACTCACAGCGGGAAGGGAACAATGAGCAGTTCTTC
CASSYSQREGNNEQFF
>NA|TRBV5-6|NA|TRBJ1-1
TGTGCCAGCAGCAGTACAACTGAAGCTTTCTTT
CASSSTTEAFF
>NA|TRBV4-3|few|TRBJ1-2
TGCGCCAGCAAGGACGAAAACTATGGCTACACCTTC
CASKDENYGYTF